These 6 T cell receptor beta chains were sequenced from one sample in a study of cytomegalovirus exposure and HLA in healthy donors (dated by TCRdb to 2016 to 2017). The library was produced with the immunoSEQ multiplex PCR assay. The multiplex PCR relied on a mix of 60 forward primers for TCR Vbeta segments and 13 reverse primers for TCR Jbeta segments. Sourced from immuneACCESS, this table was stored by TCRdb with only in-frame sequences that have V and J called. A share of the clones is absent; for the studies checked, an unresolved V gene accounts for under half, and the remainder has no known explanation. The sample records about 140,000 clones, roughly 74% of which are singletons. The top ten constitute around 3.2% of the sample. The sequenced sample was PBMCs. Receptor source: a man in his forties in good health and CMV-seronegative.

The V gene is TRBV5-5, the J gene TRBJ2-7; 7 bases line up with TRBD1. The junction had 4 bases not matched to a gene; V was cut back by 4 bases and J by 0 bases. The CDR3 extends over 14 amino acids. Germline CDR1 is SGHKS and CDR2 is YYEKEE (reference sequence). This CDR3 is CASSPGQDSYEQYF. CDR3 coding DNA: TGTGCCAGCAGCCCAGGACAGGACTCCTACGAGCAGTACTTC.

This chain connects TRBV6-4 to TRBJ2-2; TRBD1 matches at 8 bases. V dropped 5 bases and J dropped 4; count of bases not matched to a gene: 3. The CDR3 extends over 14 amino acids. The V gene's germline CDR1 is MRHNA and CDR2 SNTAGT. CDR3 in amino acids: CASSPDRVTGELFF. In nucleotides, the CDR3 is TGTGCCAGCAGTCCGGACAGGGTCACCGGGGAGCTGTTTTTT.

This clone was detected only a few times. The chain couples TRBV15 to TRBJ1-6; D is perhaps TRBD1 (5 bases). Germline CDR1 LNHNV, CDR2 YYDKDF (reference sequence). Trimming stripped 0 bases from V and 14 bases from J, with 11 bases between. CDR3 length: 13 residues. The chain's CDR3 is CATSRDKGLALHF. The DNA of the CDR3 is TGTGCCACCAGCAGAGATAAGGGACTCGCCCTCCACTTT. The full variable domain, completed using reference TRBV15 and TRBJ1-6, is DAMVIQNPRYQVTQFGKPVTLSCSQTLNHNVMYWYQQKSSQAPKLLFHYYDKDFNNEADTPDNFQSRRPNTSFCFLDIRSPGLGDTAMYLCATSRDKGLALHFGNGTRLTVT.

This clone came up a few times. CDR3 region: CASSYSAGIMNTEAFF. CDR3 bases: TGTGCCAGCAGTTACTCTGCGGGGATTATGAACACTGAAGCTTTCTTT. The chain recombines TRBV6-5 with TRBJ1-1; D remains unclear. Trimming removed 0 bases at V and 0 bases at J, with 11 bases between. Germline CDR1 reads MNHEY; CDR2 reads SVGAGI. This CDR3 comprises 16 residues.

This chain uses TRBV28 with TRBJ1-2, with D perhaps TRBD1 (5 bases). This CDR3 is built from 14 residues. Germline V gene sequence: CDR1 MDHEN, CDR2 SYDVKM. V lost 7 bases and J 0 bases, leaving 12 bases between the germline ends. For the CDR3, the DNA is TGTGCCAGCACCGGGCAGACAGCTAACTATGGCTACACCTTC. It is translated as CASTGQTANYGYTF.

This clone was seen a few times. The chain recombines TRBV19 with TRBJ1-1; TRBD1 might be the D (6 bases). CDR1 and CDR2 from the germline V gene are LNHDA and SQIVND (reference sequence). Trimming left V 4 bases short and J 5 bases short, with 17 bases between. The CDR3 loop spans 15 amino acids. The CDR3 DNA sequence: TGTGCCAGTAGTAACAAAAACAGGGTAGGAACTGAAGCTTTCTTT. This translates into CASSNKNRVGTEAFF.